This TCR beta chain was identified in a study of shared clonotypes between healthy human individuals (dated by TCRdb to 2020 to 2021). About the investigation overall: Three men and two women, aged 18 to 49 years, made up the cohort. For each donor, CD4 naive and CD4 memory were each run on three plates, CD8 naive on two plates, and CD8 memory on one plate. The study deeply sequenced blood TCR repertoires of about 5 healthy adults to estimate repertoire size and the extent of clonotype sharing between individuals. Libraries were prepared and TCR repertoires were sequenced by different laboratories using diverse techniques, in order to increase sequencing depth and limit assay-specific biases. Between about 0.8 and 9 billion PBMCs per donor were obtained by leukapheresis.

After removal of 7 bases from V and 4 bases from J, the junction retains 6 bases not matched to a gene. CDR1 and CDR2 were assigned from the germline V gene (reference sequence) as LNHNV and YYDKDF. The CDR3 goes from the cysteine to the phenylalanine over 15 residues. Left in the record is the CDR3 DNA by itself, 45 bases read in frame from the first base. CD8 naive samples consisted of CD45RO-negative cells that were positively selected for CCR7, yielding a CD45RA+CCR7+ population without TemRA cells. Donors were healthy HIV-negative adults with no recently reported acute infections or vaccinations. Every donor was a Caucasian adult living in Nashville, Tennessee, USA. After blood collection by leukapheresis, PBMCs were isolated using Ficoll-Histopaque density gradient centrifugation and then cryopreserved in the vapor phase of liquid nitrogen. Analytical flow cytometry was used to check the purity and quantity of every magnetically sorted T cell population. Each sorted fraction had its genomic DNA isolated and then quantified by UV absorbance on a Nanodrop 2000c.

Study-wide findings and limitations: Incomplete sequencing was indicated by rarefaction of sorted-subset datasets, despite the large sequencing depth. The small number of donors limited the genetic and exposure-history diversity represented. Sampling was limited to blood, and TCR repertoires in tissue likely differ from TCR repertoires in blood. Across a few donors, around 5.4% of naive CD4, approximately 3.5% of naive CD8, 2% to 2.5% of memory CD4, and roughly 0.41% of memory CD8 clonotypes were shared. Estimated clonotype richness was generally larger for naive than for memory subsets. Pairwise subsampling led to the expectation that sequencing depth would affect the degree of clonotype sharing among donors. Compared with non-shared clonotypes, the clonotypes found in all four sorted-subset donors had higher generation probabilities.

Turning to this clone: This clone's antigen is unknown. Base-call qualities are not available, and no considerably larger clone is one nucleotide away.

TCR CDR3 regions were amplified from genomic DNA by multiplex PCR using the deep immunoSEQ assay. Extracted genomic DNA from each cell subset was spread evenly across all wells of several immunoSEQ 96-well plates, with each plate serving as a replicate. Each replicate PCR for sorted subsets received approximately 220 ng genomic DNA, equal to about 30,000 T cell genomes. Purified libraries were measured with a Qubit 3.0 fluorometer, size-checked on a Bioanalyzer 2100, and measured again with the KAPA Library Quantification kit. A separate single-read 150-cycle Illumina NextSeq 550 flow cell was used to sequence each immunoSEQ 96-well plate. Per the original workflow: Because the immunoSEQ output included only junctional sequences and no quality scores, the filtering could not be the same as the filtering used for full-length reads. Sequences were annotated with PyIR, a Python wrapper for IgBLAST v1.9, and V/J genes and CDR3 were assigned using IMGT germline references. Reads were removed for weak V/J assignments (E-value above 1e-6), missing CDR3, stop codons, out-of-frame junctions, or ambiguous translated residues. V3J clonotypes were defined by identical inferred V gene, J gene, and CDR3 amino acid sequence. Percentage overlap between repertoires was calculated by dividing the number of shared unique clonotypes by the size of the smaller repertoire. Repertoire richness was assessed with RTK rarefaction, the Chao1 estimator, and Recon v2.1 estimates of unobserved clonotypes. OLGA was used to compute generation probabilities for all TCRbeta clonotypes that the gDNA method yielded from a handful of donors. The source is immuneACCESS, and TCRdb retained only in-frame sequences with V and J called. Part of the clones is not carried over; for the studies checked, unresolved V genes explain less than half of this, and the remainder is unexplained. V and J calls and clone size are copied from that table; D and trimming were computed from the DNA. This sample holds about 590,000 clones; roughly 96% were observed only once. Together, the top ten hold around 0.097% of the sample.

This receptor was taken from a woman aged 25-40 years in good health. The sample taken for sequencing was naive CD8+ T cells sorted from blood. The cell subset or site label on this specimen signifies: CD45RA+CCR7+. Recombination connected TRBV15 to TRBJ2-1, with 11 middle bases fitting TRBD2. The CDR3 sequence is CATKMGLAAYNEQFF. The nucleotide sequence is given as TGTGCCACCAAAATGGGACTAGCGGCTTACAATGAGCAGTTCTTC.